Below are 28 T cell receptor beta chains sequenced from a single sample in a study of shared clonotypes between healthy human individuals. Only in-frame clones appear in the TCRdb table, and some are missing; sequencing was by immunoSEQ multiplex PCR. The sample lists over a million clones; about 98% were seen once. Sequenced: naive CD4+ T cells sorted from blood. Subset indicated: CD45RA+ positively selected. The source of these receptors is a man aged 25 to 40 in good health.

This clone was recorded once. The chain links TRBV19 to TRBJ2-1; D may be TRBD1 or TRBD2 (6 bases each). Germline loops: CDR1 LNHDA, CDR2 SQIVND (reference sequence). The CDR3 runs 13 residues. Between the trimmed V and J ends, which lost 7 bases and 8 bases, there was a span of 15 bases. The CDR3 region is CASKGGGYHEQFF. The CDR3, as DNA: TGTGCCAGTAAGGGGGGAGGTTACCATGAGCAGTTCTTC.

The genes are TRBV9 and TRBJ2-1, with a weak D call TRBD2 (5 bases). The V gene's germline CDR1 is SGDLS and CDR2 YYNGEE. The germline V and J ends were trimmed by 4 bases and 7 bases, with 24 bases remaining between them. This CDR3 spans 17 amino acids. CDR3 nucleotides: TGTGCCAGCAGCATAACCACCTCGGGAATGAGAAGGAATGAGCAGTTCTTC. Translating it yields CASSITTSGMRRNEQFF.

This clone was observed once. This chain connects TRBV28 to TRBJ1-1; D gene ambiguous. CDR3 size: 14 residues. Per the germline V gene, CDR1 is MDHEN and CDR2 is SYDVKM. Trimming removed 6 bases at V and 3 bases at J, with 14 bases between. In DNA, the CDR3 is TGTGCCAGCAGCGTATTAAAGGGAGACACTGAAGCTTTCTTT. As protein: CASSVLKGDTEAFF.

The CDR3 DNA follows: TGTGCCAGCTCCCCAGAGGCAGACCTCTATGGCTACACCTTC. Its translation: CASSPEADLYGYTF. The J gene is TRBJ1-2, the V gene TRBV18; D unresolved. V was pared by 6 bases and J by 4 bases, with 15 bases between. CDR1 is KGHSH, CDR2 LQKENI, per germline. This CDR3 region has 14 residues.

V is TRBV28 and J is TRBJ1-5; D call uncertain. This CDR3 comprises 15 residues. The V and J ends lost 7 bases and 0 bases respectively, with 13 bases between them. In germline, CDR1 is MDHEN, CDR2 SYDVKM. Here the CDR3 reads CASNGAGFSNQPQHF. CDR3 DNA: TGTGCCAGCAACGGAGCAGGATTTAGCAATCAGCCCCAGCATTTT. Variable domain in full (rest from reference TRBV28 and TRBJ1-5): DVKVTQSSRYLVKRTGEKVFLECVQDMDHENMFWYRQDPGLGLRLIYFSYDVKMKEKGDIPEGYSVSREKKERFSLILESASTNQTSMYLCASNGAGFSNQPQHFGDGTRLSIL.

This clone was seen only once. This sequence joins TRBV19 and TRBJ2-7; 7 nucleotides align to TRBD1. The V gene end was trimmed by 6 bases and the J gene end by 0 bases; junction bases not matched to a gene: 8. The CDR3 loop spans 15 amino acids. Germline CDR1 LNHDA, CDR2 SQIVND (reference sequence). As DNA, the CDR3 is TGTGCCAGTAGACCTAGGGGGCGCCCCTCCTACGAGCAGTACTTC. Its protein product is CASRPRGRPSYEQYF.

V is TRBV2 and J is TRBJ1-1; no definite D call. This CDR3 comprises 15 residues. Germline values: CDR1 SNHLY, CDR2 FYNNEI. Trimming left V 7 bases short and J 3 bases short, with 18 bases between. The CDR3 nucleotides are TGTGCCAGCAACCTTAGGGCAGGACGATACACTGAAGCTTTCTTT. Amino acid sequence: CASNLRAGRYTEAFF.

V usage is TRBV6-5 and J usage is TRBJ1-1; the D gene is possibly TRBD1 (5 bases). Per germline, CDR1 MNHEY and CDR2 SVGAGI. Trimming took 4 bases from V and 1 from J, leaving 13 bases between them. The CDR3 is made up of 15 amino acids. The CDR3 here is CASSFRGQKNTEAFF. As DNA, the CDR3 is TGTGCCAGCAGTTTCCGAGGACAAAAGAACACTGAAGCTTTCTTT.

The chain has TRBV11-2 and TRBJ2-7, with 12 bases that match TRBD1. The V gene end was trimmed by 5 bases and the J gene end by 6 bases; junction bases not matched to a gene: 11. The CDR3 is made up of 16 amino acids. The germline V gene has CDR1 SGHAT and CDR2 FQNNGV. CDR3 sequence (DNA): TGTGCCAGCAGCCCCCTTCGGGGACAGGGGGCTCTCGAGCAGTACTTC. Amino acids: CASSPLRGQGALEQYF.

This chain connects TRBV9 to TRBJ2-7, with D tentatively TRBD1 or TRBD2 (5 bases each). The germline CDR1 and CDR2 sequences are SGDLS and YYNGEE. V was trimmed by 2 bases and J by 4 bases, leaving 16 bases between them. The CDR3 runs to 15 residues. The CDR3 bases are TGTGCCAGCAGCGTTCGGGACGACTACCGGTACGAGCAGTACTTC. Protein: CASSVRDDYRYEQYF.

This clone appeared once. This chain connects TRBV5-6 to TRBJ1-2; maybe TRBD1 (5 bases). V lost 2 bases and J 8 bases, leaving 25 bases between the germline ends. The CDR3 is made up of 17 amino acids. Germline V gene sequence: CDR1 SGHDT, CDR2 YYEEEE. The CDR3 region is CASSLTGLVKKFYGYTF. The CDR3 DNA is TGTGCCAGCAGCTTAACAGGTCTCGTGAAGAAATTTTACGGCTACACCTTC.

On this clone: One end of the junction fails to match germline, which may point to a read error. J is TRBJ1-1 and V is TRBV7-7; D is undetermined. The germline CDR1 and CDR2 sequences are SSHAT and FNYEAQ (reference sequence). The CDR3 extends over 13 amino acids. DNA for the CDR3: TGTGCTAGCAGCCCAGGACCGAACACTGAAGCTTTCTTT. Translating gives CASSPGPNTEAFF.

V usage is TRBV4-3 and J usage is TRBJ2-2, with D possibly TRBD1 on 5 matching bases. This CDR3 has 16 amino acids. V lost 4 bases, J lost 4 bases, and 16 bases lay in between. Germline values: CDR1 LGHNA, CDR2 YSLEER. The DNA of the CDR3 is TGCGCCAGCAGCCCTGGGGCGGCTTCAGGCACCGGGGAGCTGTTTTTT. Amino acid sequence: CASSPGAASGTGELFF.

The chain recombines TRBV5-1 with TRBJ2-2; D gene unclear. Per germline, CDR1 SGHRS and CDR2 YFSETQ. With 6 bases removed from V and 0 bases from J, the gap between germline ends came to 3 bases. This CDR3 has 12 residues. DNA of the CDR3: TGCGCCAGCAAGACGAACACCGGGGAGCTGTTTTTT. It is translated as CASKTNTGELFF. Full variable domain (missing parts from reference TRBV5-1 and TRBJ2-2): KAGVTQTPRYLIKTRGQQVTLSCSPISGHRSVSWYQQTPGQGLQFLFEYFSETQRNKGNFPGRFSGRQFSNSRSEMNVSTLELGDSALYLCASKTNTGELFFGEGSRLTVL.

The chain recombines TRBV10-3 with TRBJ1-2; 8 bases map to TRBD1. This CDR3 spans 12 amino acids. The V gene's germline CDR1 is ENHRY and CDR2 SYGVKD. The junction had 5 bases not matched to a gene; V was cut back by 0 bases and J by 14 bases. CDR3: CAISESTGGSTF. CDR3 in DNA: TGTGCCATCAGTGAGTCAACAGGGGGAAGTACCTTC.

The V gene is TRBV5-1, the J gene TRBJ2-2, with 10 bases identical to TRBD2. The CDR3 is 16 amino acids. Germline V CDR1 and CDR2: SGHRS, YFSETQ. Germline trimming cut 4 bases from V and 2 bases from J; bases unmatched to any gene: 5. Here the CDR3 DNA reads TGCGCCAGCAGCCAACGGACTAGCGGAAACACCGGGGAGCTGTTTTTT. It codes for CASSQRTSGNTGELFF.

The chain uses TRBV6-6 and TRBJ2-3, with D possibly being TRBD1 or TRBD2 (5 bases each). The length of the CDR3 is 14 residues. Germline V lookup: CDR1 MNHNY, CDR2 SVGAGI (reference sequence). V lost 9 bases and J 2 bases, leaving 15 bases between the germline ends. The CDR3 spells CASAYGALTDTQYF. The CDR3 coding sequence is TGTGCCAGTGCTTACGGGGCGCTCACAGATACGCAGTATTTT.

The V and J genes are TRBV7-8 and TRBJ1-2; 7 bases line up with TRBD1. After removal of 4 bases from V and 10 bases from J, the junction contained 9 bases not matched to a gene. The germline V gene has CDR1 SGHVS and CDR2 FQNEAQ. This CDR3 spans 13 amino acids. The CDR3 DNA sequence: TGTGCCAGCAGCTGGGGCCGGGACAGCTTCTACACCTTC. This translates into CASSWGRDSFYTF.

This chain connects TRBV6-4 to TRBJ2-6; 7 nucleotides agree with TRBD1. Unmatched junction bases numbered 2, after V lost 3 bases and J lost 3 bases. Looked up from germline, CDR1 is MRHNA and CDR2 is SNTAGT. The CDR3 length is 15 residues. Here the CDR3 reads CASSEGTVGANVLTF. Written as DNA, the CDR3 is TGTGCCAGCAGTGAAGGGACAGTTGGGGCCAACGTCCTGACTTTC.

The chain recombines TRBV29-1 with TRBJ1-1; D gene uncertain. Germline V lookup: CDR1 SQVTM, CDR2 ANQGSEA. CDR3 size: 12 residues. The germline V and J ends were trimmed by 4 bases and 2 bases, with 8 bases remaining between them. In nucleotides, the CDR3 is TGCAGCGTTGTATATAAAAACACTGAAGCTTTCTTT. It specifies CSVVYKNTEAFF. Variable domain in full (rest from reference TRBV29-1 and TRBJ1-1): SAVISQKPSRDICQRGTSLTIQCQVDSQVTMMFWYRQQPGQSLTLIATANQGSEATYESGFVIDKFPISRPNLTFSTLTVSNMSPEDSSIYLCSVVYKNTEAFFGQGTRLTVV.

The J gene is TRBJ2-5, the V gene TRBV5-5; D is unresolved. CDR1 SGHKS and CDR2 YYEKEE come from the germline V gene (reference sequence). CDR3 length equals 13 residues. Trimming took 4 bases from V and 0 from J, leaving 7 bases between them. The CDR3 DNA is TGTGCCAGCAGCACCCCTAACCAAGAGACCCAGTACTTC. Encoded protein: CASSTPNQETQYF. Full variable domain (outside the CDR3, taken from reference TRBV5-5 and TRBJ2-5): DAGVTQSPTHLIKTRGQQVTLRCSPISGHKSVSWYQQVLGQGPQFIFQYYEKEERGRGNFPDRFSARQFPNYSSELNVNALLLGDSALYLCASSTPNQETQYFGPGTRLLVL.

The chain recombines TRBV5-1 with TRBJ2-7; 9 nucleotides match TRBD1. CDR3 length: 19 residues. V was clipped by 1 base and J by 0 bases; unmatched bases: 14. Germline loops: CDR1 SGHRS, CDR2 YFSETQ. CDR3 coding DNA: TGCGCCAGCAGCTTGCCCACCCGGGACAGGGTTTCAAGCTCCTACGAGCAGTACTTC. Translated: CASSLPTRDRVSSSYEQYF.

This chain joins TRBV7-9 and TRBJ2-3; D ambiguous. V lost 1 base, J lost 8 bases, and 13 bases lay in between. This CDR3 spans 14 amino acids. CDR1 SEHNR and CDR2 FQNEAQ come from the germline V gene (reference sequence). The CDR3 sequence: CASSLGTDPGTQYF. In nucleotides, the CDR3 is TGTGCCAGCAGCTTAGGGACGGACCCCGGTACGCAGTATTTT. The entire variable domain, with the rest obtained from reference TRBV7-9 and TRBJ2-3, is as follows: DTGVSQNPRHKITKRGQNVTFRCDPISEHNRLYWYRQTLGQGPEFLTYFQNEAQLEKSRLLSDRFSAERPKGSFSTLEIQRTEQGDSAMYLCASSLGTDPGTQYFGPGTRLTVL.

CDR3 loop: CASSSLGQGSTDTQYF. As DNA, the CDR3 is TGTGCCAGCAGTTCATTGGGACAGGGTAGCACAGATACGCAGTATTTT. The chain carries TRBV6-5 and TRBJ2-3; 9 nucleotides align to TRBD1. The J segment lost 0 bases and the V segment lost 4 bases, leaving 5 bases of the junction unmatched. The CDR3 consists of 16 residues. Germline-derived CDR1 and CDR2 are MNHEY and SVGAGI.

This rearrangement joins TRBV5-1 to TRBJ2-7; 7 bases match TRBD1. Germline V CDR1 and CDR2: SGHRS, YFSETQ. This CDR3 has 12 amino acids. The trim removed 3 bases at V and 7 bases at J, leaving 4 bases unmatched. CDR3 in amino acids: CASSYEQGEQYF. The CDR3 nucleotides read TGCGCCAGCAGCTACGAACAGGGGGAGCAGTACTTC.

The rearrangement joins TRBV19 to TRBJ2-6; D is tentatively TRBD1 or TRBD2 (6 bases each). Germline CDR1 reads LNHDA; CDR2 reads SQIVND (reference sequence). V lost 2 bases, J lost 3 bases, and 14 bases lay in between. This CDR3 spans 17 amino acids. The CDR3 DNA follows: TGTGCCAGTAGTATATACGGGGGCGCGGTTGGGGCCAACGTCCTGACTTTC. As protein: CASSIYGGAVGANVLTF.

The genes are TRBV1 and TRBJ2-7. TRBV1 is classified as a pseudogene. This CDR3 contains 18 residues. CDR3 amino acids: CTSSQPIGLFPLVDEQYF. As DNA, the CDR3 is TGCACCAGCAGCCAACCTATCGGCCTCTTCCCCCTGGTGGACGAGCAGTACTTC.

A remark on this clone: The same CDR3 is also encoded by other DNA sequences in this sample. The V call is TRBV11-3, the J call TRBJ2-7, with 7 bases matching TRBD1. This CDR3 comprises 13 residues. V lost 5 bases and J lost 4; bases outside the gene matches: 5. Per the germline V gene, CDR1 is SGHNT and CDR2 is YENEEA. In DNA, the CDR3 is TGTGCCAGCAGCCCCCGACAGGGTTACGAGCAGTACTTC. Translated: CASSPRQGYEQYF.